This T cell receptor beta chain was sequenced in a study of cytomegalovirus exposure and HLA in healthy donors (dated by TCRdb to the late 2010s). Concerning the study at large: According to a later analysis, the approximately 130 validation repertoires were produced on the same platform as the approximately 600 repertoires of the first cohort. To predict cytomegalovirus infection status, the study combined high-throughput TCR immunosequencing, statistical association of individual TCRs with disease status, and machine learning. Along with the roughly 710-subject first cohort, a separate validation cohort of roughly 110 different subjects was used. The aim of the study was to test whether cataloging public T cell receptors could identify signatures of past pathogen exposure. What the authors observed across the whole study: Most TCR sequences were seen in very few donors, while some public TCRs were found in many individuals. According to the authors, the approach could potentially be generalized to other disease states and immunological phenotypes. In vitro tests confirmed that a few of the cytomegalovirus-associated TCR beta chains recognize cytomegalovirus antigens. Subsequent analysis determined that TCRs grouped into clusters in the first cohort also showed a tendency toward co-occurrence across the 120 validation repertoires, and 94% of cluster scores exceeded 0. The study listed over 150 TCR beta chains as associated with cytomegalovirus. The validation cohort had no HLA typing available for a later analysis, so co-occurrence within that cohort was assessed over all 130 or so repertoires. In both the original and validation cohorts, the classifier was reported to diagnose cytomegalovirus status with high specificity and sensitivity.

Separate from the approximately 670-subject first cohort, the validation cohort of around 130 subjects was the group to which the donors belonged. With regard to this clone: This receptor's antigen is unknown. One base away there is no much larger clone; base qualities are not given.

Libraries were built with the immunoSEQ multiplex PCR assay. The authors processed their data as follows. To diagnose cytomegalovirus status from the catalog of TCR beta chain sequences, a statistical classification framework was built. In its TCRdb copy, this immuneACCESS table keeps in-frame sequences only and misses some clones. Where compared with another copy, unresolved V genes explain less than half of these, and the others have no known cause. D and trimming were read from the DNA, whereas the V and J calls and clone size are those reported in that table. This sample lists about 310,000 clones; approximately 91% were detected once. Of the sample, around 0.88% falls within the top ten clones. V drops 1 base and J drops 11 bases, leaving 18 bases in between. From a lookup of the germline V gene, CDR1 and CDR2 are SGHRS and YFSETQ. The cysteine opens and the phenylalanine closes a CDR3 of 14 amino acids. Here the CDR3 DNA is all that survives: 42 bases in frame from base 1.

The sequenced material came from PBMCs. This TCR was recovered from a man younger than 45 in good health and CMV-seronegative. This chain joins TRBV5-1 to TRBJ1-1; the D gene is perhaps TRBD1, from 5 matching bases. The CDR3 is CASSLNSGQGLAFF. The DNA sequence is TGCGCCAGCAGCTTGAATTCAGGGCAGGGCTTGGCTTTCTTT. Full variable domain (CDR3 extended with the reference TRBV5-1 and TRBJ1-1 proteins): KAGVTQTPRYLIKTRGQQVTLSCSPISGHRSVSWYQQTPGQGLQFLFEYFSETQRNKGNFPGRFSGRQFSNSRSEMNVSTLELGDSALYLCASSLNSGQGLAFFGQGTRLTVV.